This TCR beta chain was profiled in a study of blood T cell repertoires in COVID-19. Overall study: In each case, the material was cDNA or gDNA derived from T cells, B-cell-depleted T cells, or PBMCs.

Germline-derived CDR1 and CDR2 are SEHNR and FQNEAQ (reference sequence). With 5 bases clipped from V and 1 base from J, the junction kept 11 bases outside the gene matches. The CDR3 is made up of 17 amino acids. In the original workflow: Estimation of nucleated cell counts relied on the amplification of reference gene primers. Method: immunoSEQ multiplex PCR; TCRdb's copy keeps in-frame clones and lacks some. V and J calls and clone size are those listed in that table; D and trimming were worked out from the DNA. Of 200,000 to 250,000 clones listed, 85% to 90% are singletons. This sequence was found in a man aged 45-65 years with acute or convalescent COVID-19. The source material was peripheral blood. This rearrangement joins TRBV7-9 to TRBJ2-7; 10 bases are shared with TRBD1. This chain's CDR3 is CASSPGPGTGDSYEQYF. CDR3 DNA sequence: TGTGCCAGCAGCCCCGGCCCCGGGACAGGGGATTCCTACGAGCAGTACTTC.